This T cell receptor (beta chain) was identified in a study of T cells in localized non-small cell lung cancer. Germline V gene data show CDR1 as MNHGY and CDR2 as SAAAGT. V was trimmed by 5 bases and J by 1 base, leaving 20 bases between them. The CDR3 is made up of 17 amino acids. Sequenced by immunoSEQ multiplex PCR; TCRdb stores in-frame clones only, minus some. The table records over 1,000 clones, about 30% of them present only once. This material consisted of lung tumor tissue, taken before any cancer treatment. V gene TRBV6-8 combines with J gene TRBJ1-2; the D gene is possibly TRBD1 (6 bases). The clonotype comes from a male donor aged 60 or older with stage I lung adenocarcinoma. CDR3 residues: CASSTLGGSRSNYGYTF. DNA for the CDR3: TGTGCCAGCAGTACCCTAGGGGGGTCTAGGAGTAACTATGGCTACACCTTC.